The 18 T cell receptor beta chains given below trace back to one sample, sequenced in a study of blood T cell repertoires in COVID-19 (TCRdb year 2020). The library was made by the immunoSEQ multiplex PCR assay. TCRdb re-hosts the immuneACCESS table, in-frame sequences only. Its copies lack some clones; in the studies checked, an unresolved V gene accounts for under half of them, and the cause for the rest is not known. The sample includes 300,000 to 450,000 clones, with around nine tenths observed a single time. The ten biggest clones cover roughly 3.1% of the sample. The sample taken for sequencing was peripheral blood. The receptors come from a human donor in a cohort sampled during active COVID-19.

This clone appeared once. The CDR3 DNA reads TGCGCCAGCAGCCCGGAGGGGGGGGCCTTGGCTAACTATGGCTACACCTTC. It is translated as CASSPEGGALANYGYTF. V gene TRBV5-1 combines with J gene TRBJ1-2, with D possibly matching TRBD1 (6 bases). The CDR3 has 17 residues. V shed 4 bases and J shed 0 bases, with 19 bases lying between them. Germline loops: CDR1 SGHRS, CDR2 YFSETQ.

This chain connects TRBV9 to TRBJ2-7; no clear D. The CDR3 is made up of 14 amino acids. CDR1 and CDR2 from the germline V gene are SGDLS and YYNGEE. V lost 0 bases and J 2 bases, leaving 9 bases between the germline ends. The CDR3 DNA reads TGTGCCAGCAGCGTAGGAGCACCTACCTACGAGCAGTACTTC. Its protein product is CASSVGAPTYEQYF. The variable domain in full, with the rest retrieved from reference TRBV9 and TRBJ2-7, is DSGVTQTPKHLITATGQRVTLRCSPRSGDLSVYWYQQSLDQGLQFLIQYYNGEERAKGNILERFSAQQFPDLHSELNLSSLELGDSALYFCASSVGAPTYEQYFGPGTRLTVT.

This clone was observed a single time. The chain combines TRBV7-3 with TRBJ2-3, with 12 bases fitting TRBD2. V dropped 5 bases and J dropped 7; count of bases not matched to a gene: 4. The CDR3 sequence is 14 residues long. Germline lookup yields CDR1 SGHTA and CDR2 FQGTGA. CDR3 in DNA: TGTGCCAGCAGCGACCTAGCGGGGGGGAATACGCAGTATTTT. Its translation: CASSDLAGGNTQYF.

This chain joins TRBV24-1 and TRBJ2-1; TRBD2 might be the D (5 bases). This CDR3 comprises 16 residues. The germline CDR1 and CDR2 sequences are KGHDR and SFDVKD. Trimming pared 2 bases from V and 0 bases from J, leaving 10 bases between. In nucleotides, the CDR3 is TGTGCCACCAGTGATTCCTGGGAGCACTCCTACAATGAGCAGTTCTTC. Translating gives CATSDSWEHSYNEQFF.

The chain couples TRBV3-1 (or the pseudogene TRBV3-2) to TRBJ2-1; TRBD2 might be the D (6 bases). Germline V lookup: CDR1 LGHDT, CDR2 YNNKEL (reference sequence). V lost 1 base and J 2 bases, leaving 9 bases between the germline ends. This CDR3 is 15 amino acids long. Here the CDR3 DNA reads TGTGCCAGCAGCCAAGCTAGCGCACCCTACAATGAGCAGTTCTTC. Encoded protein: CASSQASAPYNEQFF.

This chain joins TRBV28 and TRBJ2-2; TRBD2 agrees at 8 bases. V shed 4 bases, J shed 2 bases, and the junction held 12 bases outside the gene matches. The CDR3 extends over 18 amino acids. The germline CDR1 and CDR2 sequences are MDHEN and SYDVKM. In nucleotides, the CDR3 is TGTGCCAGCAGTTCCCCGGTTATGCGGGAGGCAAACACCGGGGAGCTGTTTTTT. Its protein is CASSSPVMREANTGELFF.

The chain is built from TRBV5-1 and TRBJ1-2; TRBD1 might be the D (6 bases). The length of the CDR3 is 14 residues. V lost 1 base, J lost 5 bases, and 12 bases lay in between. The V gene's germline CDR1 is SGHRS and CDR2 YFSETQ. In DNA, the CDR3 is TGCGCCAGCAGCTTGTTGGGCAGGGGTTATGGCTACACCTTC. The encoded protein is CASSLLGRGYGYTF.

This clone was detected a few times. This chain links TRBV5-1 with TRBJ2-5, with D perhaps TRBD2 (6 bases). The CDR3 contains 14 residues. The V end was cut by 8 bases, the J end by 3 bases, with 17 bases between. Per the germline V gene, CDR1 is SGHRS and CDR2 is YFSETQ. CDR3 protein: CARKVAEYEETQYF. The CDR3 DNA sequence: TGCGCCAGAAAGGTAGCGGAATACGAAGAGACCCAGTACTTC.

About this clone: Different DNA sequences within this sample yield the same CDR3. V is TRBV9 and J is TRBJ1-1; perhaps TRBD1 as D (5 bases). V was pared by 2 bases and J by 3 bases, with 8 bases between. In germline, CDR1 is SGDLS, CDR2 YYNGEE. This CDR3 has 13 residues. CDR3 region: CASSVGGDTEAFF. CDR3 nucleotides: TGTGCCAGCAGCGTCGGAGGGGACACTGAAGCTTTCTTT.

The genes are TRBV30 and TRBJ2-1; tentatively, D is TRBD1 (7 bases). V was shortened by 6 bases and J by 6 bases, with 15 bases between the two germline ends. This CDR3 has 13 amino acids. Germline V gives CDR1 GTSNPN, CDR2 SVGIG (reference sequence). CDR3 nucleotide sequence: TGTGCCTGTGGACAGGCCGGGGGCAATGAGCAGTTCTTC. Translating it yields CACGQAGGNEQFF.

This clone was seen once. The chain employs TRBV4-1 and TRBJ1-3; 9 bases are shared with TRBD1. The germline V gene has CDR1 MGHRA and CDR2 YSYEKL. The CDR3 contains 17 residues. With V trimmed by 2 bases and J by 4 bases, 9 bases remained unmatched. This chain's CDR3 is CASSQWDRALIGNTIYF. The DNA for the CDR3 is TGCGCCAGCAGCCAATGGGACAGGGCTTTAATAGGAAACACCATATATTTT.

V and J are TRBV29-1 and TRBJ2-7; D gene ambiguous. Trimming pared 6 bases from V and 3 bases from J, leaving 18 bases between. Germline CDR1 SQVTM, CDR2 ANQGSEA. The CDR3 is made up of 14 amino acids. The CDR3 loop reads CSVRGRQRDYEQYF. CDR3 DNA: TGCAGCGTAAGAGGAAGGCAGAGAGACTACGAGCAGTACTTC.

The chain combines TRBV5-4 with TRBJ1-2, with a weak D call TRBD1 (6 bases). Per germline, CDR1 SGHNT and CDR2 YYREEE (reference sequence). V shed 4 bases and J shed 4 bases, with 17 bases lying between them. The CDR3 totals 15 residues. The CDR3 spells CASSPGPDRTYGYTF. The CDR3 region has the DNA TGTGCCAGCAGCCCCGGGCCAGACAGGACCTATGGCTACACCTTC.

As to this clone: This may come from a read error, since a much larger clone is one base off. Other DNA sequences in the same sample also yield this CDR3. The CDR3 nucleotides are TGTGCCAGCAGCCCTCGGGGGTCGGAGACCCAGTACTTC. Translating it yields CASSPRGSETQYF. The chain combines TRBV7-9 with TRBJ2-5; D perhaps matches TRBD2 (6 bases). CDR1 SEHNR and CDR2 FQNEAQ come from the germline V gene (reference sequence). Trimming shortened V by 5 bases and J by 5 bases, and 12 bases separated the two germline ends. This CDR3 spans 13 amino acids.

The chain is built from TRBV6-5 and TRBJ1-6; 8 bases map to TRBD1. V lost 5 bases, J lost 15 bases, and 12 bases stayed unmatched. This CDR3 has 14 residues. CDR1 and CDR2 from the germline V gene are MNHEY and SVGAGI. Here the CDR3 reads CASSQDRDFFLLHF. The CDR3 region has the DNA TGTGCCAGCAGTCAGGACAGGGACTTTTTTCTCCTCCACTTT.

This clone was detected once. The V call is TRBV11-2, the J call TRBJ2-3; 11 nucleotides agree with TRBD2. The CDR3 covers 18 residues. Looked up from germline, CDR1 is SGHAT and CDR2 is FQNNGV. Trimming at V came to 4 bases and at J to 3 bases, leaving 12 bases not matched to a gene. CDR3 loop: CASSSRGVLAGGTDTQYF. Here the CDR3 DNA reads TGTGCCAGCAGCTCCCGTGGGGTGTTAGCGGGAGGGACAGATACGCAGTATTTT.

The chain couples TRBV28 to TRBJ2-5; 10 positions agree with TRBD1. The CDR3 sequence is 15 residues long. The ends lost 7 bases at V and 5 bases at J; junction bases unmatched: 10. Germline values: CDR1 MDHEN, CDR2 SYDVKM. The CDR3 nucleotides read TGTGCCAGCATCCATATGACGGACAGGGGGGAGACCCAGTACTTC. Translating it yields CASIHMTDRGETQYF.

This chain connects TRBV11-3 to TRBJ2-2, with D possibly matching TRBD1 (6 bases). V was pared by 7 bases and J by 6 bases, with 9 bases between. The CDR3 is made up of 12 amino acids. The germline V gene has CDR1 SGHNT and CDR2 YENEEA. CDR3 in amino acids: CASNEGAGELFF. The CDR3 DNA follows: TGTGCCAGCAACGAGGGGGCCGGGGAGCTGTTTTTT.